This TCR beta chain was captured in a study of cytomegalovirus exposure and HLA in healthy donors. J was trimmed by 3 bases and V by 6 bases; bases with no gene match: 11. CDR1 and CDR2 (germline): SGHVS, FNYEAQ. This CDR3 comprises 16 residues. This clone has only one observation. What it binds is not known. Study results and caveats: The HLA-A and HLA-B alleles of most subjects were reportedly predicted accurately from TCR beta sequences. One later analysis reportedly identified an Asian-associated ancestry cluster that showed fewer N-insertions than the roughly 700-donor mean.

The PCR was carried out with 60 Vbeta primers and 13 Jbeta primers. TCRdb keeps only in-frame clones here, not all; method: immunoSEQ multiplex PCR. The sample yields roughly 140,000 clones, over 60% seen once. The chain couples TRBV7-6 to TRBJ2-3; 8 bases are shared with TRBD1. The sequenced sample was PBMCs. The receptor's source is a male donor in good health and CMV-seronegative. DNA of the CDR3: TGTGCCAGCAGTTCTGACAGGGGCCTGGGTACAGATACGCAGTATTTT. The encoded protein is CASSSDRGLGTDTQYF. The variable domain in full, with the rest retrieved from reference TRBV7-6 and TRBJ2-3, is GAGVSQSPRYKVTKRGQDVALRCDPISGHVSLYWYRQALGQGPEFLTYFNYEAQQDKSGLPNDRFSAERPEGSISTLTIQRTEQRDSAMYRCASSSDRGLGTDTQYFGPGTRLTVL.